The present entry profiles one T cell receptor (beta chain) with its context. The target antigen is unknown. Prepared libraries of TCR beta cDNA carried unique molecular identifiers. In TCRdb, the PCR reads were re-called with MiXCR into one record per CDR3 protein. The data show 750,000 to 950,000 distinct CDR3 sequences, approximately 53% seen once. The data were taken from a study of post-analysis software for immune sequencing data. Findings of the study overall: A few TRBV segments occurring more often in patients than controls included TRBV5-6, TRBV5-1 and TRBV20-1.

This CDR3 region has 12 residues. V was shortened by 3 bases and J by 3 bases, with 6 bases between the two germline ends. Per the germline V gene, CDR1 is ENHRY and CDR2 is SYGVKD. This chain joins TRBV10-3 and TRBJ2-7; D is unclear. This receptor was taken from a girl aged 5-17 years with multiple sclerosis. The sample taken for sequencing was blood. The CDR3 is CAISDSNYEQYF. In DNA, the CDR3 is TGTGCCATCAGTGACAGCAACTACGAGCAGTACTTC.